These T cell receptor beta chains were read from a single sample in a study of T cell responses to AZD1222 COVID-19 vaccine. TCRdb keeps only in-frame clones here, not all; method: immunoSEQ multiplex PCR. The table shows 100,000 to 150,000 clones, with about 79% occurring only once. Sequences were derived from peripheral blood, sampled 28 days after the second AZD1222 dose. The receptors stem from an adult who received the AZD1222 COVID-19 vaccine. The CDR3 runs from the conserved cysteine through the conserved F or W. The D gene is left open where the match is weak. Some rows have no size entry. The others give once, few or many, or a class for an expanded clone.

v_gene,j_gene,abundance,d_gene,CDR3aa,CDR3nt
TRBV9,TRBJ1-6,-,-,CASSPLTSGEKSPLHF,TGTGCCAGCAGCCCACTTACGTCAGGGGAAAAATCACCCCTCCACTTT
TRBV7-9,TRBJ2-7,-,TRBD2,CASSNAGGRRIDEQYF,TGTGCCAGCAGCAACGCGGGGGGGAGACGTATAGACGAGCAGTACTTC
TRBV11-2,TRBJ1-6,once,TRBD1,CASSTRDRDNSPLHF,TGTGCCAGCAGCACGCGGGACAGGGATAATTCACCCCTCCACTTT
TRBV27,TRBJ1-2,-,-,CASSTTGYGYTF,TGTGCCAGCAGTACGACAGGCTATGGCTACACCTTC
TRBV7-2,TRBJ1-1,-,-,CASSFGGNTEAFF,TGTGCCAGCAGCTTTGGGGGGAACACTGAAGCTTTCTTT
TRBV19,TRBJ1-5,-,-,CASTPEGLSNQPQHF,TGTGCCAGTACCCCCGAGGGGCTTAGCAATCAGCCCCAGCATTTT
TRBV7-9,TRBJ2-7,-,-,CASSSTDLTGRSSYEQYF,TGTGCCAGCAGCTCCACTGACCTGACAGGTCGAAGCTCCTACGAGCAGTACTTC
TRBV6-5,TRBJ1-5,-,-,CASSYGVHQPQHF,TGTGCCAGCAGTTATGGGGTCCATCAGCCCCAGCATTTT
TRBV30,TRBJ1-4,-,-,CAWSTRGEKLFF,TGTGCCTGGAGTACACGAGGGGAAAAACTGTTTTTT
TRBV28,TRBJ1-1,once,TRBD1,CASIIYLDRGGTEAFF,TGTGCCAGCATTATCTACTTAGACAGGGGTGGAACTGAAGCTTTCTTT
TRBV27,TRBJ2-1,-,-,CASSPRAGVSLSYNEQFF,TGTGCCAGCAGTCCTAGGGCCGGGGTCTCCCTCTCCTACAATGAGCAGTTCTTC
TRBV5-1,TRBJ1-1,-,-,CASSLRQKNTEAFF,TGCGCCAGCAGCCTGCGACAGAAAAACACTGAAGCTTTCTTT
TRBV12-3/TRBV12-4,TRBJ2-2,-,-,CASSQQNTGELFF,TGTGCCAGCAGTCAACAGAACACCGGGGAGCTGTTTTTT
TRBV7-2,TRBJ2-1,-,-,CASSLAGQVRYNEQFF,TGTGCCAGCAGCTTAGCTGGGCAGGTGAGATACAATGAGCAGTTCTTC
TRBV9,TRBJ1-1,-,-,CASRKGGGSTEAFF,TGTGCCAGCAGAAAAGGTGGGGGGAGCACTGAAGCTTTCTTT
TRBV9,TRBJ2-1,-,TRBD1,CASSVVGTGRNEQFF,TGTGCCAGCAGCGTAGTGGGGACAGGGCGAAATGAGCAGTTCTTC
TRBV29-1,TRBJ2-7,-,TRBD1,CSVAGTGAYEQYF,TGCAGCGTCGCCGGGACAGGAGCATACGAGCAGTACTTC
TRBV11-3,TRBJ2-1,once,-,CASSSGKVSGSYNEQFF,TGTGCCAGCAGCTCCGGGAAGGTCTCGGGCTCCTACAATGAGCAGTTCTTC
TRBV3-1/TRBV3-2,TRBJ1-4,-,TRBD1,CASSPWDRDEKLFF,TGTGCCAGCAGCCCCTGGGACAGGGATGAAAAACTGTTTTTT
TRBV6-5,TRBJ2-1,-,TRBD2,CASSSRSGTSGGEQFF,TGTGCCAGCAGTTCCCGATCCGGGACTAGCGGGGGGGAGCAGTTCTTC
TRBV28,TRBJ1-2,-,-,CASHRGGLDYGYTF,TGTGCCAGCCACCGGGGGGGGCTCGACTATGGCTACACCTTC